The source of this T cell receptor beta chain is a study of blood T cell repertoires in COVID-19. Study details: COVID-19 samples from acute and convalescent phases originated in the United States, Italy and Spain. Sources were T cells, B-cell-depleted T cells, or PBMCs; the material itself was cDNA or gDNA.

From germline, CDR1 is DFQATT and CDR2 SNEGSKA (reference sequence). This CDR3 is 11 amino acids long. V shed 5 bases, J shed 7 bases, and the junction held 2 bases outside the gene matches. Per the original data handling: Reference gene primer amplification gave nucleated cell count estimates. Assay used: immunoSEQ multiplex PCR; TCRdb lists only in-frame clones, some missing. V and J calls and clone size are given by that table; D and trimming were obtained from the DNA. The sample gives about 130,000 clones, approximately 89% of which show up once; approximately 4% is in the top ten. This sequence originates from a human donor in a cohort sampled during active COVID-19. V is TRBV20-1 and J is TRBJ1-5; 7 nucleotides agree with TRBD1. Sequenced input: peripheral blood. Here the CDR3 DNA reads TGCAGTGCTTCAGGGGGGCAGCCCCAGCATTTT. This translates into CSASGGQPQHF.